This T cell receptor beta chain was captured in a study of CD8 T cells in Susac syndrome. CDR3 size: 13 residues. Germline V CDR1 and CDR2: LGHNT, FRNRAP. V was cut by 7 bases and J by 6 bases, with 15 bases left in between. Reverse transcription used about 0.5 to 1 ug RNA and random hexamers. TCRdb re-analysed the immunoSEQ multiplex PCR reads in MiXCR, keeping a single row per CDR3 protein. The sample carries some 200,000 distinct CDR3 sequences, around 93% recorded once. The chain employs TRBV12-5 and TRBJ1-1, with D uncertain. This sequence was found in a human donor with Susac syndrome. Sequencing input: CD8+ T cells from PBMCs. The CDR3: CASAPGGGAEAFF. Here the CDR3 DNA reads TGTGCTAGTGCCCCCGGCGGTGGCGCTGAAGCTTTCTTT. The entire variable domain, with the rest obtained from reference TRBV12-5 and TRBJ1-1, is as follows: DARVTQTPRHKVTEMGQEVTMRCQPILGHNTVFWYRQTMMQGLELLAYFRNRAPLDDSGMPKDRFSAEMPDATLATLKIQPSEPRDSAVYFCASAPGGGAEAFFGQGTRLTVV.